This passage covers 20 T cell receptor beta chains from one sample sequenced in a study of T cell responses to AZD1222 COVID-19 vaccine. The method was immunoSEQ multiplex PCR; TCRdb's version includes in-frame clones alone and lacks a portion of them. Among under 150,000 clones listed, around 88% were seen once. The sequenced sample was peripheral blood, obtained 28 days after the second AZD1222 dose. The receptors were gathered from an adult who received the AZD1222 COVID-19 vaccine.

The DNA for the CDR3 is TGTGCCTGGAGTGTACGTAGTTATGGCTACACCTTC. Translated, it gives CAWSVRSYGYTF. The chain is built from TRBV30 and TRBJ1-2; no firm D call. V was pared by 0 bases and J by 5 bases, with 7 bases between. Germline V CDR1 and CDR2: GTSNPN, SVGIG (reference sequence). The CDR3 sequence is 12 residues long.

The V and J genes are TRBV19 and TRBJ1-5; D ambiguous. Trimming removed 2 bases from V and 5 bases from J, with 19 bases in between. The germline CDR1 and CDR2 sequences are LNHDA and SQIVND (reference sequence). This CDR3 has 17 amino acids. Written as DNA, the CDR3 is TGTGCCAGTAGTATAACGGCGGGGAGGATAGGATATCAGCCCCAGCATTTT. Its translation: CASSITAGRIGYQPQHF.

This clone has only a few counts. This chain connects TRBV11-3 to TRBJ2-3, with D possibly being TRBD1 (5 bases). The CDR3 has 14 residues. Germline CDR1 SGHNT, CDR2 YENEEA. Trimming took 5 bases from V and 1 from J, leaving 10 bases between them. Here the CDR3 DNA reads TGTGCCAGCAGCCCAACCAGGGGCACAGATACGCAGTATTTT. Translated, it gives CASSPTRGTDTQYF.

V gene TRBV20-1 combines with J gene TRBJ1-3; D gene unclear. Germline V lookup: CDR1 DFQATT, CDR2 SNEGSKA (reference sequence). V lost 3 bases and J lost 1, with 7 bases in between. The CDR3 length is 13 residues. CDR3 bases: TGCAGTGCTAGTTTGGGATCTGGAAACACCATATATTTT. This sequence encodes CSASLGSGNTIYF.

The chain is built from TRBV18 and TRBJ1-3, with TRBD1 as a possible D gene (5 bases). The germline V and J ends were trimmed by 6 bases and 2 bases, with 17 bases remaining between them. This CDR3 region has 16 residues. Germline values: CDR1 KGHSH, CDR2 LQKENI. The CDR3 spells CASSTGDSSPGNTIYF. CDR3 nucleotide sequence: TGTGCCAGCTCTACGGGGGACTCTTCCCCTGGAAACACCATATATTTT.

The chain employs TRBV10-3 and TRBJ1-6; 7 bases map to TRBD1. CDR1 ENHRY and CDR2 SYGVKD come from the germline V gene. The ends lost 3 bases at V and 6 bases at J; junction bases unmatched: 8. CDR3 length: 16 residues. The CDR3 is CAISDGGGNGNSPLHF. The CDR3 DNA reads TGTGCCATCAGTGATGGAGGGGGCAATGGTAATTCACCCCTCCACTTT.

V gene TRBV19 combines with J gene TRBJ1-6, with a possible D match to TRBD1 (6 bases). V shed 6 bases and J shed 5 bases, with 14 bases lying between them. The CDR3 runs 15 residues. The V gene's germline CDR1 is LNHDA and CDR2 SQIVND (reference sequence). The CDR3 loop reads CASSEGTTNNSPLHF. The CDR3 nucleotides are TGTGCCAGTAGCGAGGGGACAACCAATAATTCACCCCTCCACTTT.

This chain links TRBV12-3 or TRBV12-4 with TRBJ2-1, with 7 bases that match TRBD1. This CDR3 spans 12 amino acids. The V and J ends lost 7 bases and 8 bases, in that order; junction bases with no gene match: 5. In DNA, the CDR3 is TGTGCCAGCACCCTCCAGGGGGATGAGCAGTTCTTC. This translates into CASTLQGDEQFF.

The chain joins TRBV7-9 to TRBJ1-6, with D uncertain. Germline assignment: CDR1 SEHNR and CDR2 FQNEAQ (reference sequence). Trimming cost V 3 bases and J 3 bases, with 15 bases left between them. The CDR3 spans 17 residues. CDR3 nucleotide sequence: TGTGCCAGCAGCTTCCCGGGTGGGCAGTACTATAATTCACCCCTCCACTTT. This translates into CASSFPGGQYYNSPLHF. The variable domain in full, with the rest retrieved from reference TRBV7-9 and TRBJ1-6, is DTGVSQNPRHKITKRGQNVTFRCDPISEHNRLYWYRQTLGQGPEFLTYFQNEAQLEKSRLLSDRFSAERPKGSFSTLEIQRTEQGDSAMYLCASSFPGGQYYNSPLHFGNGTRLTVT.

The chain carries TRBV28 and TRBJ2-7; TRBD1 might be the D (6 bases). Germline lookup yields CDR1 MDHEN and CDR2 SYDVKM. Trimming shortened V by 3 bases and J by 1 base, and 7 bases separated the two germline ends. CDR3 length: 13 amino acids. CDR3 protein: CASSLDSSYEQYF. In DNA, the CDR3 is TGTGCCAGCAGTTTGGACAGTTCCTACGAGCAGTACTTC.

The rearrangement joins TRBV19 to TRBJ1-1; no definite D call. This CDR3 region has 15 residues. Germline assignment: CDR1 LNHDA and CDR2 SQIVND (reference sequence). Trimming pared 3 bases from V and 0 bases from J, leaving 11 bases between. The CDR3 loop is CASSMSGSMNTEAFF. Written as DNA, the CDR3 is TGTGCCAGTAGTATGTCGGGCAGCATGAACACTGAAGCTTTCTTT.

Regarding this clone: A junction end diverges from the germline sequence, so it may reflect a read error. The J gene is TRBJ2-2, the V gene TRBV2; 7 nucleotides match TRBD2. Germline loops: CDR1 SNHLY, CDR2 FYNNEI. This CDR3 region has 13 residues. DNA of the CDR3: TGTGCCAGCAGTGGGGACTACACCGGGAAGCTGTTTTTT. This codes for CASSGDYTGKLFF.

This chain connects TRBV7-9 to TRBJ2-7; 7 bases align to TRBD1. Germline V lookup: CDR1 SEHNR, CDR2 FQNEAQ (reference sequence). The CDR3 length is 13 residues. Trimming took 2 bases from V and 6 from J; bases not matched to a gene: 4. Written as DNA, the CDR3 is TGTGCCAGCAGCTTACAGGACAGGACCGAGCAGTACTTC. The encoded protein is CASSLQDRTEQYF.

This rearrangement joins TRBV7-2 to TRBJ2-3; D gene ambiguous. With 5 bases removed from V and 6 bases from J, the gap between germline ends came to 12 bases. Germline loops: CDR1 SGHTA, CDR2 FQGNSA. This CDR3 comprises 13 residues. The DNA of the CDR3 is TGTGCCAGCAGCCCTCAGTTCGGGGATACGCAGTATTTT. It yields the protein CASSPQFGDTQYF. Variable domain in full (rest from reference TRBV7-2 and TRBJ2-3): GAGVSQSPSNKVTEKGKDVELRCDPISGHTALYWYRQSLGQGLEFLIYFQGNSAPDKSGLPSDRFSAERTGGSVSTLTIQRTQQEDSAVYLCASSPQFGDTQYFGPGTRLTVL.

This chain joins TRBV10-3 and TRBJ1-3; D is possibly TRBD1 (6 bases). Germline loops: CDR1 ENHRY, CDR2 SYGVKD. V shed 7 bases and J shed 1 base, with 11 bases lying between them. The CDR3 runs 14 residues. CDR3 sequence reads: CAITLGGSGNTIYF. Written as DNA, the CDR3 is TGTGCCATCACCCTAGGGGGTTCTGGAAACACCATATATTTT.

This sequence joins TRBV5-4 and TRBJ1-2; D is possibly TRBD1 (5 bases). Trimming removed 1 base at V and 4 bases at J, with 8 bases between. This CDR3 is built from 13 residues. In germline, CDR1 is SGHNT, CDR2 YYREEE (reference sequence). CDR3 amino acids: CASSLNGGYGYTF. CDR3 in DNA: TGTGCCAGCAGCTTGAACGGGGGCTATGGCTACACCTTC.

Here the CDR3 reads CASSQDPAANTGELFF. Written as DNA, the CDR3 is TGTGCCAGCAGCCAAGACCCAGCGGCTAACACCGGGGAGCTGTTTTTT. V usage is TRBV3-1 (or the pseudogene TRBV3-2) and J usage is TRBJ2-2; tentative D call: TRBD2 (5 bases). The CDR3 is 16 residues long. Trimming took 0 bases from V and 2 from J, leaving 10 bases between them. Germline values: CDR1 LGHDT, CDR2 YNNKEL (reference sequence).

The CDR3, as DNA: TGTGCCAGCAGCTTAGGGACAGACTACGAGCAGTACTTC. It yields the protein CASSLGTDYEQYF. This sequence joins TRBV11-1 and TRBJ2-7, with D perhaps matching TRBD1 (6 bases). Trimming stripped 1 base from V and 3 bases from J, with 7 bases between. The CDR3 sequence is 13 residues long. Germline V gene lookup returns CDR1 SGHAT and CDR2 FQDESV (reference sequence).

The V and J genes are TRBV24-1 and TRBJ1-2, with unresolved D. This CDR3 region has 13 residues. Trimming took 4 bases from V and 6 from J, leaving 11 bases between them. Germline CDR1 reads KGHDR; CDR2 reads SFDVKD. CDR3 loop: CATSDPNRDGYTF. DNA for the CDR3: TGTGCCACCAGTGACCCTAACAGAGATGGCTACACCTTC.

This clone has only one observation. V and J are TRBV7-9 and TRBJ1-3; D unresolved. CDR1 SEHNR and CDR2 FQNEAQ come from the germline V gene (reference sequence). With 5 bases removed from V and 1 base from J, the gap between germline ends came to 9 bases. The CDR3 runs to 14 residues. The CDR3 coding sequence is TGTGCCAGCAGCCCCGGGTTTTCTGGAAACACCATATATTTT. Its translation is CASSPGFSGNTIYF.